The rows below give T cell receptor beta chains drawn from one sample of a study of memory CD4+ T cells and cytomegalovirus serostatus. Generated by immunoSEQ multiplex PCR, the TCRdb table keeps only in-frame clones and is missing some. The sample lists around 53,000 clones; around 82% were seen once. The sample comprised memory CD4+ T cells from blood. These receptors came from an adult in good health and CMV-seropositive. Each CDR3 is given with its conserved first and last residue. A D gene is named only where the DNA matches it firmly. The size entry is marked missing in some rows and otherwise reads once, few, many or a size class.

TRBV28,TRBJ1-5,-,-,CASSFNRRTQPQHF,TGTGCCAGCAGTTTTAACCGGCGGACTCAGCCCCAGCATTTT
TRBV2,TRBJ1-1,TRBD1,-,CASRGQASASNTEAFF,TGTGCCAGCCGGGGACAGGCGTCCGCTTCGAACACTGAAGCTTTCTTT
TRBV28,TRBJ1-5,-,-,CASTTAPRWEGDQPQHF,TGTGCCAGCACGACGGCCCCGCGTTGGGAGGGGGATCAGCCCCAGCATTTT
TRBV27,TRBJ2-1,-,once,CASSFISGPYNEQFF,TGTGCCAGCAGTTTTATCAGCGGACCCTACAATGAGCAGTTCTTC
TRBV7-3,TRBJ2-2,-,-,CASGGTSSNTGELFF,TGTGCCAGCGGCGGGACGTCCTCGAACACCGGGGAGCTGTTTTTT
TRBV18,TRBJ2-2,-,-,CASSLTRELFF,TGTGCCAGCTCACTTACCAGGGAGCTGTTTTTT
TRBV7-2,TRBJ1-1,-,-,CASSSGQISRLNTEAFF,TGTGCCAGCAGCTCCGGACAGATTTCACGTTTGAACACTGAAGCTTTCTTT
TRBV13,TRBJ2-7,-,-,CASSFATHRDEQYF,TGTGCCAGCAGCTTCGCCACCCACAGGGACGAGCAGTACTTC
TRBV6-5,TRBJ1-1,TRBD1,-,CASSFTRDRVTEAFF,TGTGCCAGCAGTTTCACCCGGGACAGGGTAACTGAAGCTTTCTTT
TRBV6-1,TRBJ1-5,TRBD1,-,CASVDRGGNQPQHF,TGTGCCAGCGTAGACAGGGGCGGTAATCAGCCCCAGCATTTT